The 21 T cell receptor beta chains presented below share a single source sample, sequenced in a study of T cell responses to AZD1222 COVID-19 vaccine. The table came from immunoSEQ multiplex PCR; TCRdb's copy has only in-frame clones and leaves some out. Of more than 100,000 clones in the sample, approximately 85% are singletons; the top ten hold over 5.5%. The sample consisted of peripheral blood, taken on day 0 of AZD1222 vaccination. These TCRs come from an adult in good health.

This clone came up a few times. V and J are TRBV7-2 and TRBJ2-1; D is unclear. V lost 0 bases and J 12 bases, leaving 12 bases between the germline ends. This CDR3 region has 13 residues. Germline V gene lookup returns CDR1 SGHTA and CDR2 FQGNSA. The CDR3 reads CASSLAPSSGQFF. The CDR3 bases are TGTGCCAGCAGCTTAGCCCCCTCATCAGGGCAGTTCTTC.

This clone was counted between two and nine times. The chain employs TRBV6-5 and TRBJ1-6; D ambiguous. This CDR3 has 13 residues. Per germline, CDR1 MNHEY and CDR2 SVGAGI. V was trimmed by 1 base and J by 6 bases, leaving 4 bases between them. CDR3 protein: CASSYWGNSPLHF. The CDR3 DNA reads as TGTGCCAGCAGTTACTGGGGTAATTCACCCCTCCACTTT.

This clone was observed a single time. The chain links TRBV6-4 to TRBJ1-1; D uncertain. Germline V gene lookup returns CDR1 MRHNA and CDR2 SNTAGT. V gave up 2 bases and J gave up 9 bases, with 13 bases separating them. There are 13 residues in the CDR3. CDR3 nucleotides: TGTGCCAGCAGTGACGGCGACACACCCAAAGCTTTCTTT. Translation: CASSDGDTPKAFF.

The chain combines TRBV7-8 with TRBJ1-5; 10 nucleotides line up with TRBD1. The V segment lost 5 bases and the J segment 2 bases; nucleotides outside the gene matches: 12. The CDR3 runs to 18 residues. Germline V lookup: CDR1 SGHVS, CDR2 FQNEAQ. The CDR3 nucleotides read TGTGCCAGCAGCCCCCCCGGGACAGGGGATTTGGGCAATCAGCCCCAGCATTTT. Its protein is CASSPPGTGDLGNQPQHF.

The V and J genes are TRBV4-3 and TRBJ1-2; 7 positions match TRBD1. Germline CDR1 and CDR2: LGHNA and YSLEER. The CDR3 consists of 13 residues. V was clipped by 3 bases and J by 11 bases; unmatched bases: 9. Written as DNA, the CDR3 is TGCGCCAGCAGCCAGGTACTAGGACAGGCTTACACCTTC. Translated: CASSQVLGQAYTF.

CDR3 in amino acids: CASSSYREAGNTIYF. CDR3 coding DNA: TGTGCCAGCAGTTCATACAGGGAAGCCGGAAACACCATATATTTT. The chain employs TRBV28 and TRBJ1-3; tentative D call: TRBD1 (6 bases). This CDR3 is built from 15 residues. V was cut by 4 bases and J by 4 bases, with 14 bases left in between. Germline V gene lookup returns CDR1 MDHEN and CDR2 SYDVKM.

The rearrangement links TRBV6-5 to TRBJ2-7; 9 positions agree with TRBD1. CDR3 length equals 14 residues. CDR1 is MNHEY and CDR2 is SVGAGI in the germline V gene. With 7 bases clipped from V and 4 bases from J, the junction kept 8 bases outside the gene matches. As DNA, the CDR3 is TGTGCCAGCACCCAGGGACAGGGACCGTACGAGCAGTACTTC. Translation: CASTQGQGPYEQYF.

The CDR3 here is CASSLMGAQTDTQYF. DNA for the CDR3: TGTGCCAGCAGTTTGATGGGGGCGCAAACAGATACGCAGTATTTT. The J gene is TRBJ2-3, the V gene TRBV2; D perhaps matches TRBD1 (6 bases). Trimming pared 5 bases from V and 3 bases from J, leaving 15 bases between. Germline CDR1 is SNHLY and CDR2 is FYNNEI. The CDR3 spans 15 residues.

This sequence joins TRBV5-1 and TRBJ2-7; TRBD1 might be the D (6 bases). Trimming left V 5 bases short and J 2 bases short, with 17 bases between. Germline CDR1 reads SGHRS; CDR2 reads YFSETQ. The CDR3 extends over 15 amino acids. The chain's CDR3 is CASSGGKDSAYEQYF. For the CDR3, the DNA is TGCGCCAGCAGTGGGGGAAAGGACAGCGCCTACGAGCAGTACTTC.

The rearrangement joins TRBV6-1 to TRBJ2-5; no clear D gene. Trimming took off 2 bases at V and 5 bases at J, with 15 bases between the two ends. From germline, CDR1 is MNHNS and CDR2 SASEGT. The CDR3 covers 15 residues. The CDR3 region has the DNA TGTGCCAGCAGTGAATACCCGCCCAGCCGCGAGACCCAGTACTTC. Translating it yields CASSEYPPSRETQYF.

In this sample, this clone turned up a few times. J is TRBJ2-4 and V is TRBV24-1, with 11 bases aligning to TRBD1. The trim removed 4 bases at V and 6 bases at J, leaving 4 bases unmatched. CDR3 length equals 15 residues. CDR1 is KGHDR and CDR2 is SFDVKD in the germline V gene. The CDR3 spells CATSESGTGGNIQYF. In DNA, the CDR3 is TGTGCCACCAGTGAATCCGGGACAGGGGGAAACATTCAGTACTTC.

The chain combines TRBV18 with TRBJ2-7; perhaps TRBD1 as D (6 bases). This CDR3 has 14 residues. V dropped 3 bases and J dropped 2 bases, with 11 bases sitting between them. The germline CDR1 and CDR2 sequences are KGHSH and LQKENI. CDR3 coding DNA: TGTGCCAGCTCACCTACAGGGAGCCCCTACGAGCAGTACTTC. This encodes CASSPTGSPYEQYF. The full variable domain, completed using reference TRBV18 and TRBJ2-7, is NAGVMQNPRHLVRRRGQEARLRCSPMKGHSHVYWYRQLPEEGLKFMVYLQKENIIDESGMPKERFSAEFPKEGPSILRIQQVVRGDSAAYFCASSPTGSPYEQYFGPGTRLTVT.

The rearrangement joins TRBV27 to TRBJ1-4; D remains ambiguous. Germline V gene sequence: CDR1 MNHEY, CDR2 SMNVEV (reference sequence). The CDR3 sequence is 15 residues long. The germline V and J ends were trimmed by 6 bases and 5 bases, with 16 bases remaining between them. The CDR3 DNA reads as TGTGCCAGCAGGGCCAGGACCGAACCGAATGAAAAACTGTTTTTT. Protein product: CASRARTEPNEKLFF.

This chain uses TRBV3-1 (or the pseudogene TRBV3-2) with TRBJ2-5; D gene unclear. V was trimmed by 0 bases and J by 5 bases, leaving 19 bases between them. The germline V gene has CDR1 LGHDT and CDR2 YNNKEL (reference sequence). This CDR3 is 17 amino acids long. CDR3 in DNA: TGTGCCAGCAGCCAAGATTTGGCCGCCGAAAGCCCCGAGACCCAGTACTTC. Amino acid sequence: CASSQDLAAESPETQYF.

This clone was recorded a few times. CDR3 protein: CASSHGQLAFF. CDR3 DNA: TGTGCCAGCAGTCACGGACAGCTAGCTTTCTTT. The rearrangement uses TRBV6-5 and TRBJ1-1, with D tentatively TRBD1 (6 bases). The CDR3 is 11 residues long. Germline V lookup: CDR1 MNHEY, CDR2 SVGAGI. The germline V and J ends were trimmed by 5 bases and 10 bases, with 11 bases remaining between them.

This clone appeared a single time. The CDR3 protein is CASRRGEGAIYGYTF. The CDR3, as DNA: TGTGCCAGCAGAAGAGGAGAGGGGGCCATCTATGGCTACACCTTC. The genes are TRBV7-9 and TRBJ1-2; 7 bases line up with TRBD1. The V gene's germline CDR1 is SEHNR and CDR2 FQNEAQ (reference sequence). The CDR3 has 15 residues. Unmatched junction bases numbered 11, after V lost 6 bases and J lost 4 bases.

The V call is TRBV3-1 (or the pseudogene TRBV3-2), the J call TRBJ2-3, with TRBD1 matching 10 bases. J was trimmed by 3 bases and V by 4 bases; bases with no gene match: 7. The CDR3 has 16 amino acids. Germline lookup yields CDR1 LGHDT and CDR2 YNNKEL (reference sequence). CDR3 region: CASSLRGTGVTDTQYF. The CDR3, as DNA: TGTGCCAGCAGCCTCCGCGGGACAGGGGTGACAGATACGCAGTATTTT.

There are a few counts of this clone. The rearrangement links TRBV5-4 to TRBJ2-7; D ambiguous. Trimming removed 4 bases from V and 2 bases from J, with 13 bases in between. Germline V gives CDR1 SGHNT, CDR2 YYREEE (reference sequence). The length of the CDR3 is 14 residues. The CDR3 region is CASSRLVVPYEQYF. Here the CDR3 DNA reads TGTGCCAGCAGCCGACTTGTTGTTCCCTACGAGCAGTACTTC.

This chain uses TRBV19 with TRBJ1-6; D is possibly TRBD1 (6 bases). V was shortened by 3 bases and J by 7 bases, with 16 bases between the two germline ends. The CDR3 sequence is 16 residues long. The V gene's germline CDR1 is LNHDA and CDR2 SQIVND (reference sequence). CDR3 coding DNA: TGTGCCAGTAGTATTGACAGGCGCTACAGAAATTCACCCCTCCACTTT. Amino acid sequence: CASSIDRRYRNSPLHF.

The rearrangement uses TRBV27 and TRBJ2-7; a possible D gene is TRBD1 (6 bases). Germline lookup yields CDR1 MNHEY and CDR2 SMNVEV (reference sequence). V shed 7 bases and J shed 5 bases, with 24 bases lying between them. This CDR3 contains 16 residues. In DNA, the CDR3 is TGTGCCAGCAAAGTTCCCGGGACACTCCTCATCCACGAGCAGTACTTC. Amino acid sequence: CASKVPGTLLIHEQYF.

J is TRBJ2-1 and V is TRBV5-5; D may be TRBD2 (6 bases). V was clipped by 1 base and J by 5 bases, with 13 bases between them. Looked up from germline, CDR1 is SGHKS and CDR2 is YYEKEE (reference sequence). This CDR3 is built from 15 residues. The CDR3 DNA follows: TGTGCCAGCAGCTTGAGGTCTAGCGTAGACAATGAGCAGTTCTTC. Translating gives CASSLRSSVDNEQFF.